This T cell receptor beta chain emerged from a study of T cells in Graves' hyperthyroidism and ophthalmopathy. Study in general: Peripheral blood was acquired at first diagnosis, ahead of any therapy whatsoever.

Clinical Activity Scores of at least 3, NOSPECS grades of at least 4 and durations under 3 months characterized ophthalmopathy patients. This clonotype was seen more than once but under ten times. Its target is unknown. The CDR3 regions of TCR beta were amplified from RNA transcripts. With the HTBI primer set, the TCR CDR3 went through a first round of RT-PCR. TCRdb re-analysed the multiplex PCR reads in MiXCR, keeping a single row per CDR3 protein. The sample yields 250,000 to 350,000 distinct CDR3 sequences, over 15% seen once. Trimming removed 4 bases at V and 4 bases at J, with 16 bases between. Germline loops: CDR1 LNHDA, CDR2 SQIVND (reference sequence). This CDR3 has 15 amino acids. Whole-study findings and limits: Researchers found most expanded thyroid clonotypes above 0.001 in blood as well.

The chain combines TRBV19 with TRBJ1-2; D remains unclear. The sample was blood. This TCR derives from a woman aged 55 to 70 with Graves' ophthalmopathy. The CDR3 DNA reads TGTGCCAGTAGTACCCAACCAAACCGGGGCTATGGCTACACCTTC. It translates to CASSTQPNRGYGYTF.